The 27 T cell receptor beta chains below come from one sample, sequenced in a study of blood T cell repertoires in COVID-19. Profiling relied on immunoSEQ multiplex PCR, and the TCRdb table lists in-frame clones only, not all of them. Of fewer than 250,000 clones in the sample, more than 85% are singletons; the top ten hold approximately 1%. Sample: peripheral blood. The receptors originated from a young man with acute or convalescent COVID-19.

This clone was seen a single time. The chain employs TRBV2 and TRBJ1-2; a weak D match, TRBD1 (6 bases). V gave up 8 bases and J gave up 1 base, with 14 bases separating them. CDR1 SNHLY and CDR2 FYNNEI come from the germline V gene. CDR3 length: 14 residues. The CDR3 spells CASLRTELNYGYTF. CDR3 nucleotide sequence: TGTGCCAGCCTAAGGACAGAGCTTAACTATGGCTACACCTTC.

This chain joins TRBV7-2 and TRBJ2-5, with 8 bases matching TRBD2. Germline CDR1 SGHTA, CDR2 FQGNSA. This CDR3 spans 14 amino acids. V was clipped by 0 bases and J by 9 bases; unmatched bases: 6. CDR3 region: CASSLAVPREAQYF. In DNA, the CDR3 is TGTGCCAGCAGCTTAGCGGTGCCGCGGGAGGCCCAGTACTTC. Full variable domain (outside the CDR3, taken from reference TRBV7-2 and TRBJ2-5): GAGVSQSPSNKVTEKGKDVELRCDPISGHTALYWYRQSLGQGLEFLIYFQGNSAPDKSGLPSDRFSAERTGGSVSTLTIQRTQQEDSAVYLCASSLAVPREAQYFGPGTRLLVL.

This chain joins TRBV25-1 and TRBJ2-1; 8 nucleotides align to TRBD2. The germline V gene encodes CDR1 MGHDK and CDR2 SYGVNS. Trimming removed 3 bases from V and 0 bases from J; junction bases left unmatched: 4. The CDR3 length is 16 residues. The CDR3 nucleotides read TGTGCCAGCAGTGATCGGGGGGGTTCCTCCTACAATGAGCAGTTCTTC. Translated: CASSDRGGSSYNEQFF.

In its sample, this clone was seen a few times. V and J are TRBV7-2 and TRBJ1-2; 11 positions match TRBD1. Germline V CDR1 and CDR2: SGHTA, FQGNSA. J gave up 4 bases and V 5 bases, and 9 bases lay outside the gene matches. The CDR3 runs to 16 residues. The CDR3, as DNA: TGTGCCAGCAGCCACGAAGGGACAGGGGGGTTCTATGGCTACACCTTC. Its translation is CASSHEGTGGFYGYTF.

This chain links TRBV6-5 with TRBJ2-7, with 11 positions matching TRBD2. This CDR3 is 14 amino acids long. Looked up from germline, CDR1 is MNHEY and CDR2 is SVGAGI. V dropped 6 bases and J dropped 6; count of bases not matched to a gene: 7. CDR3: CASRVTSGRSEQYF. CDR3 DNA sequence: TGTGCCAGCAGGGTAACTAGCGGGAGATCCGAGCAGTACTTC.

CDR3 region: CASSLYGQSTYEQYF. The DNA of the CDR3 is TGTGCCAGCAGTTTATACGGACAGAGTACCTACGAGCAGTACTTC. The rearrangement uses TRBV28 and TRBJ2-7; TRBD1 is a possible D gene (6 bases). Germline CDR1 MDHEN, CDR2 SYDVKM. The CDR3 spans 15 residues. V was clipped by 1 base and J by 2 bases, with 12 bases between them.

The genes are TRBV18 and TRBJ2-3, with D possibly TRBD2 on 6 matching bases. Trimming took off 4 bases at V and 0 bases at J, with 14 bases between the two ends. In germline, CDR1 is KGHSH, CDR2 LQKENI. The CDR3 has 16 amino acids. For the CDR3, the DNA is TGTGCCAGCTCACGGCAACTAGCTTCTAGCACAGATACGCAGTATTTT. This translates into CASSRQLASSTDTQYF.

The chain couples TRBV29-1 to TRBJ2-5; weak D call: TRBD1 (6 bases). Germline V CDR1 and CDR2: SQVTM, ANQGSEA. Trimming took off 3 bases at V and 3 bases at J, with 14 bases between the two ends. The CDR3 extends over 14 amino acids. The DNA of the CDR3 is TGCAGCGTTGATCGGAACAGGGCGGAAGAGACCCAGTACTTC. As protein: CSVDRNRAEETQYF.

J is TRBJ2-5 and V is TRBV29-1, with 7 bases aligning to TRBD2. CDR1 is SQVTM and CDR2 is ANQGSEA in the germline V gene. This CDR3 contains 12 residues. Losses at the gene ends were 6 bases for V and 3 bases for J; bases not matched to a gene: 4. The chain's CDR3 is CSVSGGEETQYF. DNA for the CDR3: TGCAGCGTCTCTGGGGGGGAAGAGACCCAGTACTTC. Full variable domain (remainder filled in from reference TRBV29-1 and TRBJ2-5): SAVISQKPSRDICQRGTSLTIQCQVDSQVTMMFWYRQQPGQSLTLIATANQGSEATYESGFVIDKFPISRPNLTFSTLTVSNMSPEDSSIYLCSVSGGEETQYFGPGTRLLVL.

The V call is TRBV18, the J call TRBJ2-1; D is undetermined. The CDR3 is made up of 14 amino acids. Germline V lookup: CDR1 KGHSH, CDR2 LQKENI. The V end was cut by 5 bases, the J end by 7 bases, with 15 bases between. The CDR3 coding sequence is TGTGCCAGCTCAAGAACTGATCTGCGGAATGAGCAGTTCTTC. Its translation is CASSRTDLRNEQFF. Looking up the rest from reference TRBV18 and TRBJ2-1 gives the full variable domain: NAGVMQNPRHLVRRRGQEARLRCSPMKGHSHVYWYRQLPEEGLKFMVYLQKENIIDESGMPKERFSAEFPKEGPSILRIQQVVRGDSAAYFCASSRTDLRNEQFFGPGTRLTVL.

CDR3 protein: CASSVVPVSGANVLTF. CDR3 coding DNA: TGTGCCAGCAGCGTAGTACCGGTCTCTGGGGCCAACGTCCTGACTTTC. J is TRBJ2-6 and V is TRBV9; D is undetermined. V was trimmed by 0 bases and J by 0 bases, leaving 7 bases between them. CDR3 length: 16 amino acids. The germline V gene has CDR1 SGDLS and CDR2 YYNGEE.

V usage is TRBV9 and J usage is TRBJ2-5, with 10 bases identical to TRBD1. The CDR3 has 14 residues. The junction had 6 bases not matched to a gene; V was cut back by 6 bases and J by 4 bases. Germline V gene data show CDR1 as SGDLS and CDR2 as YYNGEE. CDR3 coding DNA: TGTGCCAGCACGAAAGACAGGGGGCGAGAGACCCAGTACTTC. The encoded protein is CASTKDRGRETQYF.

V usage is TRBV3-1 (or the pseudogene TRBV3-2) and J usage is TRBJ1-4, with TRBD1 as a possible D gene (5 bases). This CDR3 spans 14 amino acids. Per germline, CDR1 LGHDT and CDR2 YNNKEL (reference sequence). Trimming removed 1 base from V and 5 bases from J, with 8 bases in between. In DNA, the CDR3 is TGTGCCAGCAGCCAAGGACAGCCAAATGAAAAACTGTTTTTT. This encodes CASSQGQPNEKLFF.

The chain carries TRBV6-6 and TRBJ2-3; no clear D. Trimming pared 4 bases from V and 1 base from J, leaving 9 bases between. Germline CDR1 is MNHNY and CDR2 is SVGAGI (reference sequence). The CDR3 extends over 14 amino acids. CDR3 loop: CASSSNYGTDTQYF. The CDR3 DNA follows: TGTGCCAGCAGTTCAAACTACGGCACAGATACGCAGTATTTT.

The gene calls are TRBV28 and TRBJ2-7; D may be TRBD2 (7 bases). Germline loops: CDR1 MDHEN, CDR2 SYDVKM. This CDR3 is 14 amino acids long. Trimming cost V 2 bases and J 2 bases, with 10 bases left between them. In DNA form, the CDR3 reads TGTGCCAGCAGTTTACAGGGGACTACCTACGAGCAGTACTTC. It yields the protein CASSLQGTTYEQYF.

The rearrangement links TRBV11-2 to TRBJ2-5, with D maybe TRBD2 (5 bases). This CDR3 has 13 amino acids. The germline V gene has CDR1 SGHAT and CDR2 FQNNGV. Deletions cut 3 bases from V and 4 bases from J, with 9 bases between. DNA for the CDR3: TGTGCCAGCAGCTTCGGGGTGGCAGAGACCCAGTACTTC. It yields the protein CASSFGVAETQYF.

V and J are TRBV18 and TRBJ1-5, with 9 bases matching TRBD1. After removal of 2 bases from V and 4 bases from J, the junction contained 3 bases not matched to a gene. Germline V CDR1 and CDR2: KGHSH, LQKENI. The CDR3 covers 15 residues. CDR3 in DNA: TGTGCCAGCTCACCATGGACAGGGGAGAATCAGCCCCAGCATTTT. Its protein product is CASSPWTGENQPQHF.

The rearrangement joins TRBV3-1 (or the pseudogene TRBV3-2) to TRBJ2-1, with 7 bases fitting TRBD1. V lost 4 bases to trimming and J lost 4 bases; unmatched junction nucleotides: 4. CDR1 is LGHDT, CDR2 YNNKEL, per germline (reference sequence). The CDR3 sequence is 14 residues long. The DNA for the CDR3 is TGTGCCAGCAGCCCCGGGACAGTTTACAATGAGCAGTTCTTC. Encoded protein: CASSPGTVYNEQFF.

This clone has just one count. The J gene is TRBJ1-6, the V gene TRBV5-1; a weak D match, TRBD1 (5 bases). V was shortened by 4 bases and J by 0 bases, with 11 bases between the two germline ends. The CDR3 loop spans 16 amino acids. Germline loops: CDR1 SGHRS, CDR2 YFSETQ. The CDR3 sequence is CASSIGGPSYNSPLHF. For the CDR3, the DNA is TGCGCCAGCAGCATCGGGGGTCCCTCCTATAATTCACCCCTCCACTTT.

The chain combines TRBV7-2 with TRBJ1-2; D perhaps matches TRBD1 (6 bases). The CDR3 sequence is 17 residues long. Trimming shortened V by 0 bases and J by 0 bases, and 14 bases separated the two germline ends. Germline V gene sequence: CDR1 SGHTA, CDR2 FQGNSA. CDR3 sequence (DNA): TGTGCCAGCAGCTTAGCCGGGGGGGCCATAGCTAACTATGGCTACACCTTC. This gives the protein CASSLAGGAIANYGYTF.

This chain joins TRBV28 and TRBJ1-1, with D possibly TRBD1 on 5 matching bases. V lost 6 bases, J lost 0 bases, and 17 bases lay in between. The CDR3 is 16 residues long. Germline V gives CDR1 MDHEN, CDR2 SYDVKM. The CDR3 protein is CASSSTKGRMNTEAFF. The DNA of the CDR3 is TGTGCCAGCAGCTCTACTAAGGGGCGCATGAACACTGAAGCTTTCTTT.

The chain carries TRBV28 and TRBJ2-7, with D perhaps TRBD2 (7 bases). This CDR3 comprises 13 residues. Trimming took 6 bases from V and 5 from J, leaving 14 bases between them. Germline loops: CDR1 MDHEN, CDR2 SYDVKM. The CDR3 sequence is CASSQTGRDEQYF. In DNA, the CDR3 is TGTGCCAGCAGCCAAACAGGGAGGGACGAGCAGTACTTC.

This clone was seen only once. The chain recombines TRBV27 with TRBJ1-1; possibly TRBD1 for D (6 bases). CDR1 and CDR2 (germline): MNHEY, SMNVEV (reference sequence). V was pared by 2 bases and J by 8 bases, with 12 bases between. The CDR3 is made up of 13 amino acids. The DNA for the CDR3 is TGTGCCAGCAGTTTAGGTGGGGGGGGCGAAGCTTTCTTT. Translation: CASSLGGGGEAFF.

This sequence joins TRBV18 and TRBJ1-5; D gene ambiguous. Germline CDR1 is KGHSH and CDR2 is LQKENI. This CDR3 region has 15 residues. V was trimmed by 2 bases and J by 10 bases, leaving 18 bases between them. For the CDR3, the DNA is TGTGCCAGCTCACCAAGTCGTGGCAGCGTTGATCCCCAGCATTTT. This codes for CASSPSRGSVDPQHF. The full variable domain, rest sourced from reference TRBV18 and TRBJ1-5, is NAGVMQNPRHLVRRRGQEARLRCSPMKGHSHVYWYRQLPEEGLKFMVYLQKENIIDESGMPKERFSAEFPKEGPSILRIQQVVRGDSAAYFCASSPSRGSVDPQHFGDGTRLSIL.

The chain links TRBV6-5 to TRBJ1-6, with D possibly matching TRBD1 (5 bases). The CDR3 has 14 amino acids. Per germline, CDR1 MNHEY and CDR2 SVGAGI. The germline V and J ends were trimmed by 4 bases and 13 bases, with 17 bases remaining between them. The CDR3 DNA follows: TGTGCCAGCAGTTTATCCTACAAACAGGTCCCCCTCCACTTT. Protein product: CASSLSYKQVPLHF.

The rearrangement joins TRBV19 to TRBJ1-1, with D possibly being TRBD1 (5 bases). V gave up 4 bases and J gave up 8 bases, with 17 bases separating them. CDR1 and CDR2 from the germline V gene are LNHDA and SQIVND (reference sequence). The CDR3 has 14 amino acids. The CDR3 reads CASSRGGTGPEAFF. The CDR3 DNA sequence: TGTGCCAGTAGTAGGGGGGGAACGGGGCCAGAAGCTTTCTTT.

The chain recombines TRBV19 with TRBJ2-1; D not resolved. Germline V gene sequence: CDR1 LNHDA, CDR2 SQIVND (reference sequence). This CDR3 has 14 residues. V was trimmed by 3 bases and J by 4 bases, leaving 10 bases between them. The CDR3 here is CASSMAGIYNEQFF. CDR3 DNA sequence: TGTGCCAGTAGTATGGCAGGAATTTACAATGAGCAGTTCTTC. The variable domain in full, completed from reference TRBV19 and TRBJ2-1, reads DGGITQSPKYLFRKEGQNVTLSCEQNLNHDAMYWYRQDPGQGLRLIYYSQIVNDFQKGDIAEGYSVSREKKESFPLTVTSAQKNPTAFYLCASSMAGIYNEQFFGPGTRLTVL.